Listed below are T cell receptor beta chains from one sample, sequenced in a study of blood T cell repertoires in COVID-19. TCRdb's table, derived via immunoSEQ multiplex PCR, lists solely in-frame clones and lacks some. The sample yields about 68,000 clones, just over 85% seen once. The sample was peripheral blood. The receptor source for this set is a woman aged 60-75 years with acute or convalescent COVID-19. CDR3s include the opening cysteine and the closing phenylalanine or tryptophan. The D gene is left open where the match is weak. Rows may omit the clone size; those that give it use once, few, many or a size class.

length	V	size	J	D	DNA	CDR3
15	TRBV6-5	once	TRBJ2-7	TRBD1	TGTGCCAGCAGTTCATGGACAGGGGGTTCCTACGAGCAGTACTTC	CASSSWTGGSYEQYF
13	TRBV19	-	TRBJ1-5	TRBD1	TGTGCCAGTAGGCAGACAGGGACCCAGCCCCAGCATTTT	CASRQTGTQPQHF
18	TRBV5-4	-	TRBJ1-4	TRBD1	TGTGCCAGCAGCCCTGGACAGGGGGCAGCCACGACTAATGAAAAACTGTTTTTT	CASSPGQGAATTNEKLFF
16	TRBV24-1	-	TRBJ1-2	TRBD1	TGTGCCACCAGTGATGCAAGAACAGGGGGATGGTATGGCTACACCTTC	CATSDARTGGWYGYTF
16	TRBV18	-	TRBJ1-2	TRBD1	TGTGCCAGCTCACCCTTAGTAGAGGGGGCAGGCTATGGCTACACCTTC	CASSPLVEGAGYGYTF
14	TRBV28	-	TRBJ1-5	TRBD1	TGTGCCAGCTTAGGGGACAGGCGCAATCAGCCCCAGCATTTT	CASLGDRRNQPQHF
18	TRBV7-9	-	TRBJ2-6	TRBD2	TGTGCCAGCAGCTTAAGCAGTAGCGGGGGCTCTGGGGCCAACGTCCTGACTTTC	CASSLSSSGGSGANVLTF
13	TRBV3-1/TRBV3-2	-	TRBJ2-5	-	TGTGCCAGCAGCCAAGAGATGCGGGAGACCCAGTACTTC	CASSQEMRETQYF
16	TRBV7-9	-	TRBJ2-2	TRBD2	TGTGCCAGCAGCTTCCAGACTAGCGGAAGGACCGGGGAGCTGTTTTTT	CASSFQTSGRTGELFF
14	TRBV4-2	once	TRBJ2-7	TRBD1	TGTGCCAGCAGCCAAAACCCGACAGGGGTCGAGCAGTACTTC	CASSQNPTGVEQYF
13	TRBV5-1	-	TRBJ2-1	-	TGCGCCAGCAGCTTCTCTAGCGAGAATGAGCAGTTCTTC	CASSFSSENEQFF
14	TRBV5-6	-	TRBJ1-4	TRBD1	TGTGCCAGCAGCCTTGGACAGGTTAATGAAAAACTGTTTTTT	CASSLGQVNEKLFF
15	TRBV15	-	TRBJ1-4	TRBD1	TGTGCCACCAGCAGGGGGCGACAGGGGAATGAAAAACTGTTTTTT	CATSRGRQGNEKLFF
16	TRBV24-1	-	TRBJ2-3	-	TGTGCCACCAGTGGGAGCCAGGGCGGTGTCGCAGATACGCAGTATTTT	CATSGSQGGVADTQYF
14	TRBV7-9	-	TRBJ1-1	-	TGTGCCAGCAGGTTCGGCGGTTCGAACACTGAAGCTTTCTTT	CASRFGGSNTEAFF
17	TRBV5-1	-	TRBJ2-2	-	TGCGCCAGCAGCTTGGAGATAGTTTTAACCAACACCGGGGAGCTGTTTTTT	CASSLEIVLTNTGELFF
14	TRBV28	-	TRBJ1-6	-	TGTGCCAGCAGTTTAGGGACGGGGGGTTCACCCCTCCACTTT	CASSLGTGGSPLHF
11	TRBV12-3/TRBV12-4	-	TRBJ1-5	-	TGTGCCAGCAGTCAAACAGGGCCCCAGCATTTT	CASSQTGPQHF
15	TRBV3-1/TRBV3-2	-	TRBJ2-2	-	TGTGCCAGCAGCCTCCTGTGGAAGACTACCGGGGAGCTGTTTTTT	CASSLLWKTTGELFF
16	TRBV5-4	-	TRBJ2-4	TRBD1	TGTGCCAGCAGCACTACCCAGGGGGTAGCCAAAAACATTCAGTACTTC	CASSTTQGVAKNIQYF
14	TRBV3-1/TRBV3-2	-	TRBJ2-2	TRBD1	TGTGCCAGCAGCCGCACGACAGGGACCGGGGAGCTGTTTTTT	CASSRTTGTGELFF
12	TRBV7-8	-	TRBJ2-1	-	TGTGCCAGCAGCCTCGCCGCGCGAGAGCAGTTCTTC	CASSLAAREQFF
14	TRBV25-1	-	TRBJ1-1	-	TGTGCCAGCAGTGTTCAGGGTGTTGGCACTGAAGCTTTCTTT	CASSVQGVGTEAFF
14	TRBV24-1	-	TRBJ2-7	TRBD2	TGTGCCACCAGCACGACTAGCGGGTCCTACGAGCAGTACTTC	CATSTTSGSYEQYF
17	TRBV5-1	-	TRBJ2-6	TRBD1	TGCGCCAGCAGCCTGTGGACAGGCGTCTCTGGGGCCAACGTCCTGACTTTC	CASSLWTGVSGANVLTF
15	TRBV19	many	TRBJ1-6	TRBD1	TGTGCCAGTAGTATTGTAGGGACAGGGAGTTCACCCCTCCACTTT	CASSIVGTGSSPLHF
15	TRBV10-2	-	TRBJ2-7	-	TGCGCCAGCAGTGAGTCAGGTGGGAGTGGCTACGAGCAGTACTTC	CASSESGGSGYEQYF
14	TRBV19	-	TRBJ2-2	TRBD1	TGTGCCAGTAGTTCAGGACAGGGGGACGGGGAGCTGTTTTTT	CASSSGQGDGELFF
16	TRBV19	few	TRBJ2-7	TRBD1	TGTGCCAGTAGACCACAAACCGGGACAGGGTCCTACGAGCAGTACTTC	CASRPQTGTGSYEQYF
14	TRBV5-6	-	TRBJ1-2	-	TGTGCCAGCAGCTTGGTTCAGGTAGACTATGGCTACACCTTC	CASSLVQVDYGYTF
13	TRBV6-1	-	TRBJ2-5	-	TGTGCCAGCAGTACAGGGACCCAAGAGACCCAGTACTTC	CASSTGTQETQYF
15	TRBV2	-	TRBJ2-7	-	TGTGCCAGCAGTGTGAGTCAGGGCGGATACTACGAGCAGTACTTC	CASSVSQGGYYEQYF